Each of the 18 T cell receptor beta chains below was sequenced from the same sample in a study of blood T cell repertoires in COVID-19. Sequencing was performed with immunoSEQ multiplex PCR; in TCRdb, only in-frame clones are kept and a portion is missing. The sample contains roughly 200,000 clones, around 82% of which appear only once. Sequencing was performed on PBMCs or T cells enriched from blood (not recorded which). These receptors originate from a woman aged 55-69 years with acute COVID-19.

The chain combines TRBV4-3 with TRBJ1-3, with 8 bases matching TRBD1. CDR1 and CDR2 (germline): LGHNA, YSLEER. Trimming at V came to 0 bases and at J to 4 bases, leaving 5 bases not matched to a gene. This CDR3 is built from 16 residues. The CDR3 spells CASSQEPGQGGNTIYF. DNA for the CDR3: TGCGCCAGCAGCCAAGAACCTGGACAGGGAGGAAACACCATATATTTT.

The chain joins TRBV24-1 to TRBJ1-1, with 8 bases fitting TRBD1. The V gene end was trimmed by 12 bases and the J gene end by 3 bases; junction bases not matched to a gene: 8. Germline V gives CDR1 KGHDR, CDR2 SFDVKD. CDR3 length: 13 residues. The CDR3: CAGGQGQDTEAFF. In nucleotides, the CDR3 is TGTGCCGGAGGACAGGGACAGGACACTGAAGCTTTCTTT.

The chain combines TRBV7-9 with TRBJ2-7; TRBD1 matches at 9 bases. Trimming at V came to 4 bases and at J to 2 bases, leaving 3 bases not matched to a gene. The CDR3 has 14 amino acids. Germline V lookup: CDR1 SEHNR, CDR2 FQNEAQ (reference sequence). CDR3 nucleotides: TGTGCCAGCAGCTCGGGACAGGGTACCTACGAGCAGTACGTC. It encodes CASSSGQGTYEQYV.

This clone was found many times. The chain has TRBV25-1 and TRBJ1-1, with 8 bases fitting TRBD1. This CDR3 comprises 13 residues. V shed 6 bases and J 3 bases; nucleotides not matched to a gene: 3. CDR1 is MGHDK, CDR2 SYGVNS, per germline. The DNA for the CDR3 is TGTGCCAGCAGCTCGACAGGGGACACTGAAGCTTTCTTT. Its translation is CASSSTGDTEAFF.

The chain combines TRBV4-1 with TRBJ1-3; D is possibly TRBD1 (6 bases). Germline lookup yields CDR1 MGHRA and CDR2 YSYEKL. V lost 0 bases to trimming and J lost 9 bases, with 18 bases between them. CDR3 size: 16 residues. CDR3 residues: CASSQDESRGGSTIYF. The CDR3 coding sequence is TGCGCCAGCAGCCAAGATGAAAGCAGGGGTGGTAGCACCATATATTTT.

This chain connects TRBV9 to TRBJ2-1, with TRBD2 matching over 12 bases. Trimming cost V 4 bases and J 9 bases; bases outside gene matches: 8. The germline V gene encodes CDR1 SGDLS and CDR2 YYNGEE. CDR3 length: 15 residues. The CDR3 sequence: CASSPRLAGDLEQFF. The CDR3 region has the DNA TGTGCCAGCAGCCCGCGACTAGCGGGGGATCTTGAGCAGTTCTTC.

The V call is TRBV15, the J call TRBJ2-7; TRBD1 is a possible D gene (5 bases). The CDR3 has 14 amino acids. Trimming removed 1 base from V and 1 base from J, with 8 bases in between. Germline values: CDR1 LNHNV, CDR2 YYDKDF (reference sequence). The CDR3 DNA reads TGTGCCACCAGCAGAGGACAGCCGTCCTACGAGCAGTACTTC. It codes for CATSRGQPSYEQYF. Supplemented by reference TRBV15 and TRBJ2-7, the full variable domain reads DAMVIQNPRYQVTQFGKPVTLSCSQTLNHNVMYWYQQKSSQAPKLLFHYYDKDFNNEADTPDNFQSRRPNTSFCFLDIRSPGLGDTAMYLCATSRGQPSYEQYFGPGTRLTVT.

The CDR3 region is CASSMHSGTTGKAFF. CDR3 DNA: TGTGCCAGCAGTATGCACTCCGGGACAACAGGAAAGGCTTTCTTT. This chain uses TRBV7-9 with TRBJ1-1, with D possibly matching TRBD1 (6 bases). Germline CDR1 reads SEHNR; CDR2 reads FQNEAQ (reference sequence). V lost 6 bases, J lost 11 bases, and 25 bases lay in between. The length of the CDR3 is 15 residues.

This clone was observed a handful of times. The chain recombines TRBV30 with TRBJ1-1; possible D gene TRBD1, 5 bases. The length of the CDR3 is 15 residues. Trimming took 4 bases from V and 4 from J, leaving 19 bases between them. CDR1 GTSNPN and CDR2 SVGIG come from the germline V gene (reference sequence). The CDR3: CAWISRGVGSTEAFF. DNA for the CDR3: TGTGCCTGGATCTCCCGGGGGGTAGGGAGCACTGAAGCTTTCTTT.

The V gene is TRBV5-4, the J gene TRBJ1-2; no reliable D call. CDR3 length equals 13 residues. V was shortened by 6 bases and J by 6 bases, with 15 bases between the two germline ends. The germline gives CDR1 SGHNT, CDR2 YYREEE (reference sequence). The CDR3 sequence is CASTWTESDGYTF. In DNA form, the CDR3 reads TGTGCCAGCACCTGGACTGAGAGTGATGGCTACACCTTC. Using reference TRBV5-4 and TRBJ1-2 for the parts outside the CDR3, the full variable domain is ETGVTQSPTHLIKTRGQQVTLRCSSQSGHNTVSWYQQALGQGPQFIFQYYREEENGRGNFPPRFSGLQFPNYSSELNVNALELDDSALYLCASTWTESDGYTFGSGTRLTVV.

The chain carries TRBV5-5 and TRBJ1-4; D is possibly TRBD1 (5 bases). The CDR3 spans 15 residues. The V gene lost 2 bases and the J gene lost 3 bases, with 11 bases spanning the gap. The germline gives CDR1 SGHKS, CDR2 YYEKEE (reference sequence). The CDR3, as DNA: TGTGCCAGCAGCTTAGGGCTAGGGGCTAATGAAAAACTGTTTTTT. Encoded protein: CASSLGLGANEKLFF.

The chain combines TRBV5-1 with TRBJ2-1; 7 bases fit TRBD2. The V segment lost 4 bases and the J segment 5 bases; nucleotides outside the gene matches: 9. The CDR3 has 15 amino acids. Germline CDR1 SGHRS, CDR2 YFSETQ. CDR3 residues: CASSRLPRGDNEQFF. CDR3 bases: TGCGCCAGCAGCCGTCTGCCACGGGGGGACAATGAGCAGTTCTTC.

The chain is built from TRBV19 and TRBJ1-5; D gene uncertain. Germline lookup yields CDR1 LNHDA and CDR2 SQIVND (reference sequence). V was cut by 0 bases and J by 0 bases, with 9 bases left in between. The CDR3 has 16 residues. The CDR3 spells CASSIDPINSNQPQHF. As DNA, the CDR3 is TGTGCCAGTAGTATAGATCCTATCAATAGCAATCAGCCCCAGCATTTT.

In its sample, this clone was seen a few times. The chain combines TRBV10-3 with TRBJ2-1, with D possibly TRBD1 on 6 matching bases. CDR1 and CDR2 (germline): ENHRY, SYGVKD. V was cut by 9 bases and J by 5 bases, with 11 bases left in between. The CDR3 extends over 12 amino acids. The CDR3 sequence is CAISGDHNEQFF. CDR3 coding DNA: TGTGCCATATCAGGGGACCACAATGAGCAGTTCTTC.

V is TRBV21-1 and J is TRBJ2-7; the listed D gene, TRBD1, was not tested against the DNA. TRBV21-1 is a documented pseudogene. This CDR3 is 13 amino acids long. CDR3 bases: TGTGCCAGCAGAACAAAAGGCAGGGTCGAGCAGTACGTC. This codes for CASRTKGRVEQYV.

V gene TRBV7-9 combines with J gene TRBJ1-2, with 8 bases matching TRBD1. The germline V gene encodes CDR1 SEHNR and CDR2 FQNEAQ (reference sequence). The CDR3 is made up of 13 amino acids. Trimming cost V 4 bases and J 3 bases; bases outside gene matches: 1. The CDR3 nucleotides read TGTGCCAGCAGCTGGACAGGGTACTATGGCTACACCTTC. It yields the protein CASSWTGYYGYTF.

This chain connects TRBV7-2 to TRBJ1-5; tentative D call: TRBD1 (6 bases). Germline assignment: CDR1 SGHTA and CDR2 FQGNSA. Trimming stripped 5 bases from V and 7 bases from J, with 12 bases between. This CDR3 is 13 amino acids long. The CDR3 loop reads CASSVQGGQPQHF. The CDR3 DNA reads TGTGCCAGCAGCGTACAGGGAGGGCAGCCCCAGCATTTT.

This sequence joins TRBV5-1 and TRBJ2-1; D possibly corresponds to TRBD2 (5 bases). With 4 bases removed from V and 6 bases from J, the gap between germline ends came to 20 bases. Germline V gives CDR1 SGHRS, CDR2 YFSETQ. This CDR3 is 16 amino acids long. CDR3 DNA: TGCGCCAGCAGCCCCCGTGGACTCCCGAACCCCAATGAGCAGTTCTTC. Encoded protein: CASSPRGLPNPNEQFF.